This T cell receptor beta chain was identified in a study of Ad26.COV2.S vaccination and SARS-CoV-2 variants. Study-level information: By the intramuscular route, Ad26.COV2.S was given once, or twice 56 days apart.

With 0 bases clipped from V and 7 bases from J, the junction kept 4 bases outside the gene matches. Looked up from germline, CDR1 is SGHRS and CDR2 is YFSETQ. CDR3 size: 17 residues. The treatment denotes: roughly 19 received Ad26.COV2.S at low or high dose, single or two shots; about 5 received placebo; per-sample allocation not given. The samples were gathered on day 63 after the first injection of vaccine or placebo. The study, taken as a whole, reports: Non-spike TCR breadth showed similarity between vaccine and placebo recipients.

A word on this clone: Its antigen is not known.

Here immunoSEQ multiplex PCR was the method, and the copy in TCRdb shows in-frame clones only, minus some. The profile covers about 350,000 clones, with approximately 90% appearing a single time and about 5% taken by the ten largest. Here the sequenced sample was peripheral blood, taken in a trial of Ad26.COV2.S vaccine versus placebo. This rearrangement joins TRBV5-1 to TRBJ2-2; TRBD2 matches 15 bases. The source of this sequence is a person between 18 and 65 years old who received the Ad26.COV2.S COVID-19 vaccine or a placebo. The CDR3 DNA is TGCGCCAGCAGCTTGGCCGGACTAGCGGGAGGGCACGGGGAGCTGTTTTTT. Protein product: CASSLAGLAGGHGELFF.